These 19 T cell receptor beta chains share one sample of origin, sequenced in a study of Tregs in tolerant kidney transplant recipients. Related graft donors supplied nonmyeloablative bone marrow transplants, and mixed chimerism was transient. The assay was immunoSEQ multiplex PCR, and TCRdb's table has in-frame clones only and misses some. There are 75,000 to 100,000 clones in the sample; under 95% occur only once, and 1.6% lies in the top ten. Sequencing used CD4+ T cells from blood (PBMCs), obtained 12 months after the transplant. The receptors come from a human patient who received a combined kidney and bone marrow transplant. These T cells may partly come from the graft donor.

The chain combines TRBV11-2 with TRBJ1-5; D uncertain. This CDR3 region has 13 residues. CDR1 SGHAT and CDR2 FQNNGV come from the germline V gene. The V end was cut by 4 bases, the J end by 3 bases, with 7 bases between. Here the CDR3 DNA reads TGTGCCAGCAGCTCTCAGATCAATCAGCCCCAGCATTTT. It yields the protein CASSSQINQPQHF.

The rearrangement joins TRBV6-5 to TRBJ2-5; 8 nucleotides line up with TRBD1. Germline V gene data show CDR1 as MNHEY and CDR2 as SVGAGI. V trimming: 2 bases; J trimming: 4 bases; junction bases outside the gene matches: 9. The CDR3 length is 16 residues. The CDR3 protein is CASSYGGQGVGETQYF. The CDR3 DNA reads as TGTGCCAGCAGTTACGGCGGACAGGGAGTGGGAGAGACCCAGTACTTC.

The V and J genes are TRBV18 and TRBJ2-7; 11 nucleotides align to TRBD2. CDR3 length equals 15 residues. From germline, CDR1 is KGHSH and CDR2 LQKENI. After removal of 5 bases from V and 0 bases from J, the junction contained 3 bases not matched to a gene. The CDR3 sequence: CASSNSGGASYEQYF. The DNA of the CDR3 is TGTGCCAGCTCAAATAGCGGGGGGGCCTCCTACGAGCAGTACTTC.

This chain connects TRBV5-1 to TRBJ2-6; TRBD2 might be the D (5 bases). Germline V CDR1 and CDR2: SGHRS, YFSETQ. V shed 4 bases and J shed 0 bases, with 14 bases lying between them. This CDR3 comprises 17 residues. The CDR3 loop is CASSLEGSLSGANVLTF. Written as DNA, the CDR3 is TGCGCCAGCAGCCTAGAGGGCTCCCTCTCTGGGGCCAACGTCCTGACTTTC.

This clone was recorded only once. The chain employs TRBV19 and TRBJ1-5, with D unclear. Trimming left V 7 bases short and J 1 base short, with 8 bases between. The CDR3 length is 13 residues. The germline V gene has CDR1 LNHDA and CDR2 SQIVND (reference sequence). CDR3 bases: TGTGCCAGTAATGGAGGCAGCAATCAGCCCCAGCATTTT. Translating it yields CASNGGSNQPQHF.

The chain carries TRBV11-3 and TRBJ2-3; 11 nucleotides match TRBD2. The CDR3 has 15 residues. V dropped 5 bases and J dropped 2; count of bases not matched to a gene: 3. Germline lookup yields CDR1 SGHNT and CDR2 YENEEA. CDR3 sequence (DNA): TGTGCCAGCAGCGCTAGCGGGGGGTACACAGATACGCAGTATTTT. Encoded protein: CASSASGGYTDTQYF.

The CDR3 coding sequence is TGTGCCTGGAGGGGCCGGTGGTGGGCCTCCTACGAGCAGTACTTC. It translates to CAWRGRWWASYEQYF. This sequence joins TRBV30 and TRBJ2-7; D is unclear. V was trimmed by 3 bases and J by 0 bases, leaving 15 bases between them. This CDR3 comprises 15 residues. Germline lookup yields CDR1 GTSNPN and CDR2 SVGIG (reference sequence).

V gene TRBV28 combines with J gene TRBJ2-1; 8 bases are a match to TRBD1. The CDR3 runs to 15 residues. Losses at the gene ends were 3 bases for V and 7 bases for J; bases not matched to a gene: 8. Germline V gene data show CDR1 as MDHEN and CDR2 as SYDVKM. CDR3 DNA: TGTGCCAGCAGTTTCCACAGGGGGTACGAGAATGAGCAGTTCTTC. Translating it yields CASSFHRGYENEQFF.

The chain uses TRBV18 and TRBJ2-5, with TRBD1 as a possible D gene (6 bases). The assigned J gene may be wrong: the sequence end matches TRBJ2-7 better. This CDR3 is 12 amino acids long. Looked up from germline, CDR1 is KGHSH and CDR2 is LQKENI. CDR3 loop: CASSSDSYEQYF. The CDR3 DNA reads as TGTGCCAGCTCATCGGACAGCTACGAGCAGTACTTC.

This clone appeared a few times. This chain connects TRBV6-5 to TRBJ2-1; weak D call: TRBD1 (6 bases). V lost 6 bases and J lost 14, with 20 bases in between. The CDR3 runs to 13 residues. Germline V gene sequence: CDR1 MNHEY, CDR2 SVGAGI. CDR3 nucleotides: TGTGCCAGCAGCTCGGGGCTCGACAGGTTTGAGTTCTTC. Its translation: CASSSGLDRFEFF.

The CDR3: CASSLGRSNVLTF. CDR3 in DNA: TGTGCCAGCAGCTTAGGTCGGTCCAACGTCCTGACTTTC. The chain is built from TRBV11-1 and TRBJ2-6; D gene unclear. This CDR3 is 13 amino acids long. V lost 1 base and J 8 bases, leaving 6 bases between the germline ends. Germline CDR1 is SGHAT and CDR2 is FQDESV (reference sequence).

This chain joins TRBV5-5 and TRBJ1-2; 9 bases map to TRBD1. This CDR3 is 15 amino acids long. After removal of 3 bases from V and 0 bases from J, the junction contained 3 bases not matched to a gene. CDR1 and CDR2 from the germline V gene are SGHKS and YYEKEE (reference sequence). The CDR3 reads CASSYGTGTNYGYTF. CDR3 nucleotide sequence: TGTGCCAGCAGCTATGGGACAGGGACTAACTATGGCTACACCTTC.

The CDR3: CASSEARGKYGYTF. The CDR3, as DNA: TGTGCCAGCAGTGAAGCTAGGGGAAAATATGGCTACACCTTC. The rearrangement joins TRBV6-1 to TRBJ1-2, with D perhaps matching TRBD1 (5 bases). This CDR3 is 14 amino acids long. V lost 0 bases to trimming and J lost 5 bases, with 10 bases between them. Germline V gene data show CDR1 as MNHNS and CDR2 as SASEGT.

The chain recombines TRBV28 with TRBJ2-1; D is possibly TRBD2 (5 bases). V was pared by 0 bases and J by 0 bases, with 12 bases between. CDR3 length: 17 residues. CDR1 is MDHEN, CDR2 SYDVKM, per germline. Written as DNA, the CDR3 is TGTGCCAGCAGTTTATGGGACTCAACCCACTCCTACAATGAGCAGTTCTTC. Amino acid sequence: CASSLWDSTHSYNEQFF.

This clone was seen once. CDR3 loop: CASREGGLAKDEQYF. CDR3 in DNA: TGTGCCAGCAGGGAGGGTGGTCTGGCTAAAGACGAGCAGTACTTC. This chain joins TRBV28 and TRBJ2-7; possibly TRBD2 for D (6 bases). Trimming left V 6 bases short and J 5 bases short, with 20 bases between. This CDR3 comprises 15 residues. The germline CDR1 and CDR2 sequences are MDHEN and SYDVKM.

About this clone: The sample contains more than one DNA sequence encoding this CDR3. The V and J genes are TRBV20-1 and TRBJ2-5; the D is unclear. Per germline, CDR1 DFQATT and CDR2 SNEGSKA (reference sequence). This CDR3 is built from 11 residues. The ends were cut back, 5 bases at V and 5 bases at J, with 9 bases in the middle. The CDR3 DNA follows: TGCAGTGCTCCACCGCGGGAGACCCAGTACTTC. It codes for CSAPPRETQYF.

The V call is TRBV28, the J call TRBJ1-2; D may be TRBD1 (6 bases). The CDR3 spans 13 residues. From germline, CDR1 is MDHEN and CDR2 SYDVKM. V gave up 6 bases and J gave up 8 bases, with 16 bases separating them. The CDR3: CASSPGQSYGYTF. In DNA, the CDR3 is TGTGCCAGCAGCCCGGGACAATCTTACGGCTACACCTTC.

V usage is TRBV6-1 and J usage is TRBJ2-1, with 8 nucleotides matching TRBD2. Per the germline V gene, CDR1 is MNHNS and CDR2 is SASEGT. The CDR3 length is 16 residues. Unmatched junction bases numbered 10, after V lost 6 bases and J lost 3 bases. The CDR3 sequence is CASSEPGLDYYNEQFF. CDR3 nucleotides: TGTGCCAGCAGCGAACCGGGACTAGATTACTACAATGAGCAGTTCTTC.

This chain joins TRBV7-9 and TRBJ2-2, with no clear D. The V gene's germline CDR1 is SEHNR and CDR2 FQNEAQ (reference sequence). CDR3 length: 17 residues. Trimming took 1 base from V and 5 from J, leaving 17 bases between them. The CDR3 sequence is CASSLGVSRSTTGELFF. CDR3 sequence (DNA): TGTGCCAGCAGCTTAGGGGTAAGCCGGAGCACTACCGGGGAGCTGTTTTTT.